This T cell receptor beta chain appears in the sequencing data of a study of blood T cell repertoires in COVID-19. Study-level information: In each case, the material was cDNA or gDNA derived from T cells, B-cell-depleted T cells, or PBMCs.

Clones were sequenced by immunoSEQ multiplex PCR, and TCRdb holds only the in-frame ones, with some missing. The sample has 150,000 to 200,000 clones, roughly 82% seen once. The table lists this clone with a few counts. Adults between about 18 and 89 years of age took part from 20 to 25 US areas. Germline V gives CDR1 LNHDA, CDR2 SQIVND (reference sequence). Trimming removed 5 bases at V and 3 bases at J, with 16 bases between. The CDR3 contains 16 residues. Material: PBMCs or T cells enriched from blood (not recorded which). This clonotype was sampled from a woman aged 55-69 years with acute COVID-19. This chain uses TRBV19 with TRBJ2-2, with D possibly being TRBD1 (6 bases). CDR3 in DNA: TGTGCCAGTAGTGTTCCTCGGACAGCCTACACCGGGGAGCTGTTTTTT. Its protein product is CASSVPRTAYTGELFF.